Sequencing of this TCR beta chain was carried out in a study of OX40 agonist ivuxolimab in advanced cancers. Study overall: As their treatment, patients were administered ivuxolimab, an agonistic anti-OX40 (CD134) antibody. Of mixed ages from about 20 to 85 and averaging 60 years, the group was more than 65% male. Three dose-escalation patients had partial responses: one with hepatocellular carcinoma and two with cutaneous melanoma.

Sequencing used immunoSEQ multiplex PCR; TCRdb keeps in-frame clones, though not all of them. The top ten hold more than 8.5% of the sample, which has roughly 90,000 clones, about 90% seen once. Source: CD4+ or CD8+ T cells sorted from blood, taken in a trial of the OX40 agonist ivuxolimab. The TCR originated in an adult with an advanced solid tumor such as melanoma, head and neck, liver or kidney cancer.

This CDR3 is CASSIIGQSSYEQYF. CDR3 DNA: TGTGCCAGTAGTATAATCGGACAGTCCTCCTACGAGCAGTACTTC. V is TRBV19 and J is TRBJ2-5; D is possibly TRBD1 (6 bases). With the DNA end fitting TRBJ2-7 better, the J assignment may be wrong. The germline CDR1 and CDR2 sequences are LNHDA and SQIVND (reference sequence). This CDR3 region has 15 residues.